These 18 T cell receptor beta chains originate from one sample sequenced in a study of CD8 T cells in ankylosing spondylitis. TCRdb passed the 5' RACE reads through MiXCR, listing each CDR3 protein once. The table shows approximately 250,000 distinct CDR3 sequences, with approximately 8% occurring only once. Sequences were obtained from blood, either unsorted or a sorted T cell fraction (not recorded which). The receptors derive from a female donor with ankylosing spondylitis or in good health (not recorded which).

This clonotype was counted at least ten times. The rearrangement joins TRBV3-1 to TRBJ2-1; D is unresolved. The CDR3 has 15 residues. Looked up from germline, CDR1 is LGHDT and CDR2 is YNNKEL (reference sequence). V lost 5 bases, J lost 9 bases, and 20 bases lay in between. The CDR3 sequence: CASSAGSLTTVEQFF. The CDR3 bases are TGTGCCAGCAGCGCCGGGTCCTTAACGACCGTTGAGCAGTTCTTC.

In its sample, this clonotype was seen many times. The gene calls are TRBV29-1 and TRBJ2-3; no definite D call. The CDR3 sequence is 12 residues long. Between the trimmed V and J ends, which lost 6 bases and 8 bases, there was a span of 15 bases. Germline CDR1 SQVTM, CDR2 ANQGSEA. The CDR3 spells CSVPGPAATQYF. CDR3 DNA: TGCAGCGTACCCGGACCAGCCGCTACGCAGTATTTT.

Ten or more counts support this clonotype. The chain joins TRBV10-3 to TRBJ2-3; TRBD1 agrees at 8 bases. CDR3 size: 17 residues. Trimming took 6 bases from V and 0 from J; bases not matched to a gene: 11. Germline V lookup: CDR1 ENHRY, CDR2 SYGVKD. DNA of the CDR3: TGTGCCATCAGCCCCGCGGTGACAGGGGTCAGCACAGATACGCAGTATTTT. It yields the protein CAISPAVTGVSTDTQYF.

There are a few counts of this clonotype. The rearrangement links TRBV29-1 to TRBJ1-1, with 12 bases lining up with TRBD1. The J segment lost 5 bases and the V segment lost 0 bases, leaving 13 bases of the junction unmatched. Germline V lookup: CDR1 SQVTM, CDR2 ANQGSEA. The CDR3 has 18 residues. CDR3 sequence (DNA): TGCAGCGTTGAAGATCTTCGAGGGACAGGGGGCGGTGGAACTGAAGCTTTCTTT. It codes for CSVEDLRGTGGGGTEAFF.

Of note for this clonotype: Its ends do not fully match the called genes, so a read error is possible. V gene TRBV5-1 combines with J gene TRBJ2-2; perhaps TRBD2 as D (6 bases). In germline, CDR1 is SGHRS, CDR2 YFSETQ. This CDR3 contains 16 residues. Here the CDR3 DNA reads TGCGCCAGCAGCTCCCCTAGGGCAGTACACCGCGGGGAGTTGTTTTTT. This translates into CASSSPRAVHRGELFF.

CDR3 DNA sequence: TGCAGCGCCGCGGGACTAGCGGGAGGGCGATGGGGTCCTCGGTACAATGAGCAGTTCTTC. The encoded protein is CSAAGLAGGRWGPRYNEQFF. V usage is TRBV29-1 and J usage is TRBJ2-1, with 16 bases lining up with TRBD2. This CDR3 contains 20 residues. With V trimmed by 7 bases and J by 4 bases, 19 bases remained unmatched. Germline V gene sequence: CDR1 SQVTM, CDR2 ANQGSEA.

This clonotype has a count of ten or more. The gene calls are TRBV12-3 or TRBV12-4 and TRBJ1-2; no firm D call. This CDR3 has 12 amino acids. V shed 3 bases and J shed 0 bases, with 2 bases lying between them. The CDR3 DNA reads TGTGCCAGCAGTTTGACTAACTATGGCTACACCTTC. This sequence encodes CASSLTNYGYTF.

This clonotype was found many times. The rearrangement links TRBV15 to TRBJ2-4; the D gene is possibly TRBD1 (6 bases). This CDR3 contains 16 residues. V was clipped by 2 bases and J by 5 bases, with 16 bases between them. Per the germline V gene, CDR1 is LNHNV and CDR2 is YYDKDF (reference sequence). The CDR3 sequence is CATSRSGARPENIQYF. The CDR3 DNA follows: TGTGCCACCAGCAGATCAGGGGCCCGACCTGAAAACATTCAGTACTTC.

This clonotype was recorded many times. The gene calls are TRBV10-3 and TRBJ2-1, with D maybe TRBD2 (5 bases). V was shortened by 2 bases and J by 4 bases, with 9 bases between the two germline ends. The length of the CDR3 is 14 residues. The germline V gene encodes CDR1 ENHRY and CDR2 SYGVKD. CDR3 residues: CAISEPRVYNEQFF. CDR3 DNA: TGTGCCATCAGTGAGCCGAGGGTATACAATGAGCAGTTCTTC.

J is TRBJ2-1 and V is TRBV2; D may be TRBD1 (6 bases). V lost 4 bases and J lost 9, with 16 bases in between. This CDR3 region has 14 residues. Per the germline V gene, CDR1 is SNHLY and CDR2 is FYNNEI. CDR3 in amino acids: CASSGDTLFTEQFF. The CDR3 DNA is TGTGCCAGCAGTGGGGACACCCTCTTTACTGAGCAGTTCTTC.

This clonotype was seen repeatedly, ten times or more. The chain joins TRBV7-8 to TRBJ2-1; no firm D call. The CDR3 extends over 11 amino acids. Germline V gene sequence: CDR1 SGHVS, CDR2 FQNEAQ. V was trimmed by 5 bases and J by 12 bases, leaving 11 bases between them. CDR3 loop: CASSPQSWQFF. The CDR3 DNA follows: TGTGCCAGCAGCCCCCAATCCTGGCAGTTCTTC.

This clonotype appeared many times. CDR3: CASSSGLQSYEQYF. CDR3 DNA: TGTGCCAGCAGCTCTGGACTACAATCCTACGAGCAGTACTTC. The chain is built from TRBV7-2 and TRBJ2-7; possibly TRBD2 for D (6 bases). V was cut by 4 bases and J by 1 base, with 11 bases left in between. Germline assignment: CDR1 SGHTA and CDR2 FQGNSA. The CDR3 is made up of 14 amino acids.

Notes on this clonotype: At one end, the junction sequence differs from germline, possibly due to a read error. The chain recombines TRBV18 with TRBJ1-2, with D unclear. This CDR3 region has 12 residues. CDR1 is KGHSH, CDR2 LQKENI, per germline. The CDR3 bases are TGTGCCAGCGCACCCGGACTCGGAGGCTACACCTTC. Protein sequence: CASAPGLGGYTF.

This clonotype has at least ten counts. This CDR3 reads CASRVGSYNEQFF. CDR3 nucleotide sequence: TGTGCCAGCAGAGTCGGCTCCTACAATGAGCAGTTCTTC. This chain links TRBV6-1 with TRBJ2-1; D not certain. V lost 6 bases and J lost 0, with 6 bases in between. Germline V gene data show CDR1 as MNHNS and CDR2 as SASEGT. CDR3 length equals 13 residues.

This clonotype was seen repeatedly, ten times or more. The CDR3: CASSQDPVSTYEQYF. In DNA, the CDR3 is TGTGCCAGCAGCCAAGATCCAGTGTCGACCTACGAGCAGTACTTC. J is TRBJ2-7 and V is TRBV3-1; D is ambiguous. Germline CDR1 is LGHDT and CDR2 is YNNKEL (reference sequence). Between the trimmed V and J ends, which lost 0 bases and 2 bases, there was a span of 11 bases. The CDR3 runs to 15 residues.

The V gene is TRBV6-2 or TRBV6-3, the J gene TRBJ1-1; D unclear. V lost 6 bases and J 6 bases, leaving 8 bases between the germline ends. CDR1 and CDR2 (germline): MNHEY, SVGEGT. The CDR3 extends over 11 amino acids. CDR3 DNA sequence: TGTGCCAGCAGACATCCCCCTGAAGCTTTCTTT. This gives the protein CASRHPPEAFF.

This clonotype was seen repeatedly, ten times or more. The rearrangement joins TRBV20-1 to TRBJ2-1; unclear D gene. The V end was cut by 3 bases, the J end by 0 bases, with 9 bases between. The CDR3 is made up of 14 amino acids. Germline values: CDR1 DFQATT, CDR2 SNEGSKA (reference sequence). This CDR3 is CSASWLLSYNEQFF. Written as DNA, the CDR3 is TGCAGTGCTAGTTGGCTCCTCTCCTACAATGAGCAGTTCTTC.

This clonotype was seen repeatedly, ten times or more. CDR3: CASSLGRARTDTQYF. The CDR3 nucleotides are TGCGCCAGCAGCTTGGGACGCGCGAGGACAGATACGCAGTATTTT. V is TRBV5-1 and J is TRBJ2-3; D remains unclear. Trimming left V 0 bases short and J 3 bases short, with 11 bases between. The CDR3 runs 15 residues. Per the germline V gene, CDR1 is SGHRS and CDR2 is YFSETQ.